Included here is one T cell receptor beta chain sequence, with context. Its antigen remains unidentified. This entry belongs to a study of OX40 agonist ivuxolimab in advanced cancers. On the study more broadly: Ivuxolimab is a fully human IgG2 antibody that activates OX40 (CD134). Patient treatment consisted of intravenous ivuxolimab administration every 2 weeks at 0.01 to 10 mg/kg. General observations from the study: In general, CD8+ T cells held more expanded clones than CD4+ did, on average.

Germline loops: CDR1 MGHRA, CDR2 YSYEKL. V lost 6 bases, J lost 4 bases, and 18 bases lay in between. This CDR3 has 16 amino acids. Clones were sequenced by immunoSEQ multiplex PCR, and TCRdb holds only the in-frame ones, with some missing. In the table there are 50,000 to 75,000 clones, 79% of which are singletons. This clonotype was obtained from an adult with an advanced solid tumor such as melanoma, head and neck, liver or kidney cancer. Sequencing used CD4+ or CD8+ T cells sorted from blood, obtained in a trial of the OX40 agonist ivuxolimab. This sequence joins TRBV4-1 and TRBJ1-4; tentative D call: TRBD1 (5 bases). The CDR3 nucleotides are TGCGCCAGCAGTCCTCAGGGCGCCGCTTATAATGAAAAACTGTTTTTT. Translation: CASSPQGAAYNEKLFF.